This T cell receptor beta chain comes out of a study of cytotoxic CD8 clonotypes in ibrutinib-treated CLL (dated by TCRdb to the early 2020s). A note on the overall study: The cohort included around 15 treatment-naive and eleven to twelve relapsed/refractory patients; under 18 were IGHV unmutated. Responses were partial in roughly 24 patients and complete in 2; after median approximately 66 months follow-up, roughly 15 stayed in remission and 12 progressed. Samples at response were collected after a median of about 13 months of treatment, with a range of roughly 6 to 36 months. Samples averaged approximately 260,000 productive templates and approximately 100,000 productive rearrangements. Of the 70 to 90 people in the trial, about two dozen had longitudinal samples available. Cryopreserved peripheral blood mononuclear cells were obtained before treatment, at response, and at either sustained remission or disease progression.

For TCR beta library preparation, around 2.1 micrograms of genomic DNA were extracted from the cryopreserved PBMCs. Longitudinal blood samples from CLL patients receiving ibrutinib monotherapy were subjected to high-throughput TCR beta sequencing. The patients were enrolled in a single-center, open-label phase 2 trial of ibrutinib monotherapy. The V end gives up 6 bases and the J end 2 bases, leaving 3 bases in the junction not matched to a gene. Per the germline V gene, MRHNA is the CDR1 and SNTAGT is the CDR2. Spanning cysteine to phenylalanine, the CDR3 consists of 15 amino acids. Only the CDR3 DNA stays, 45 bases, in frame from base 1. On this clone: The antigen it recognizes is unknown. There are no base qualities to consult, and no much larger clone falls within one base.

Results and caveats for the whole study, not just this receptor: Clonality increased at ibrutinib response, stayed stable in sustained remission, and fell back toward baseline at progression. Public clonotypes were found to be uncommon and were observed to contract or remain stable during treatment; the increase in clonality was shown to reflect expansion of private clonotypes at ibrutinib response. Baseline clonality was found to be higher than that of age-matched healthy donors and was strongly correlated with circulating CD8+ T-cell counts. Sampling times were not matched between patients in sustained remission and patients whose disease was progressing, and lymph node repertoires were not examined.

On a MiSeq, deep resolution sequencing aimed for a depth between 1 in 1 million and 1 in 200,000 T cells, with each clonotype covered approximately 9.2x on average. The immunoSEQ hsTCRB Kit was used to generate TCR beta libraries. The authors processed their data as follows. ImmunoSEQ Data Assistant and ImmunoSEQ Analyzer were used for data analysis, and V, D and J genes were assigned according to IMGT definitions. Clonality, which ranges from 0 to 1, was calculated by subtracting the normalized Shannon entropy of productive rearrangement frequencies from one. Only overrepresented clonotypes making up at least 0.05% of the repertoire of each patient were included in the public clonotype analysis. Repertoires from more than ten age-matched healthy donors in immuneACCESS were used as clonality controls. This immuneACCESS table, as held by TCRdb, lists in-frame sequences with V and J called but not all clones. Of the missing ones, under half trace to an unresolved V gene in checked studies; the others have no known cause. Clone size and the V and J calls come from that table; the DNA yielded D and trimming. This sample is represented by about 30,000 clones; roughly 62% of them were singletons. Of the sample, 12% to 15% is held by the ten largest clones.

This specimen was PBMCs, taken before ibrutinib treatment. This clonotype was obtained from a human donor with chronic lymphocytic leukemia. The chain was built from TRBV6-4 and TRBJ2-1; TRBD2 aligns with 11 central bases. The CDR3 protein sequence reads: CASSQTSGAYNEQFF. The nucleotide sequence is given as TGTGCCAGCAGCCAGACTAGCGGGGCCTACAATGAGCAGTTCTTC.